This TCR beta chain appears in the sequencing data of a study of liver allograft versus peripheral blood T cells. The overall study: Peripheral blood of the recipients supplied T cell receptor repertoires that were compared with those in transplanted livers.

Remarks on this clonotype: Its antigen is unknown.

TCRdb ran MiXCR on the reads and lists one entry per CDR3 protein. The sample shows approximately 13,000 distinct CDR3 sequences, 20% to 25% of them seen only once. This CDR3 region has 15 residues. Losses at the gene ends were 6 bases for V and 3 bases for J; bases not matched to a gene: 5. Per the germline V gene, CDR1 is MNHEY and CDR2 is SVGAGI. Findings and caveats of the study: It was reported that the T cell receptor repertoires found inside liver allografts differed from those that were detected in peripheral blood.

The chain is built from TRBV6-5 and TRBJ1-2; 12 bases fit TRBD1. This TCR was recovered from a human patient who had a liver transplant. T cells may partly derive from the graft donor. The CDR3 DNA sequence: TGTGCCAGCAGGGGGACAGGGGGCGCGGACTATGGCTACACCTTC. This encodes CASRGTGGADYGYTF.